These 31 T cell receptor beta chains were sequenced from one sample in a study of beta chain features in type 1 diabetes. What was sequenced were expressed TCRB transcripts, since all of the isolated RNA had been reverse transcribed. Some clones are missing from TCRdb's copy, which holds only in-frame ones; the method was immunoSEQ multiplex PCR. The data show 970,000 or so clones, roughly a sixth seen once. Sequencing used naive CD4+ T cells from blood. All receptors derive from a woman younger than 30 in good health.

This clone was seen a handful of times. This chain uses TRBV28 with TRBJ1-2, with D hard to call. V was clipped by 5 bases and J by 4 bases, with 11 bases between them. Germline V gene sequence: CDR1 MDHEN, CDR2 SYDVKM. The CDR3 has 13 amino acids. The CDR3 DNA follows: TGTGCCAGCAGTGAGGGCACCCGCTATGGCTACACCTTC. Translating it yields CASSEGTRYGYTF.

The chain employs TRBV28 and TRBJ2-3, with 10 bases lining up with TRBD2. The CDR3 is 16 residues long. The J segment lost 2 bases and the V segment lost 2 bases, leaving 4 bases of the junction unmatched. Germline CDR1 MDHEN, CDR2 SYDVKM. The CDR3 region is CASSLVLAGPTDTQYF. The CDR3 bases are TGTGCCAGCAGTTTAGTACTAGCGGGGCCCACAGATACGCAGTATTTT.

CDR3 in amino acids: CASSSPGNIYEQYF. DNA of the CDR3: TGTGCCAGTAGCTCCCCCGGGAACATCTACGAGCAGTACTTC. This chain connects TRBV19 to TRBJ2-7; the D gene is possibly TRBD2 (5 bases). The CDR3 spans 14 residues. V was pared by 6 bases and J by 3 bases, with 15 bases between. Germline V CDR1 and CDR2: LNHDA, SQIVND (reference sequence).

For this clone: Within the sample, other DNA sequences also encode this same CDR3. The chain joins TRBV7-9 to TRBJ1-5; D may be TRBD1 (6 bases). The CDR3 runs 15 residues. CDR1 and CDR2 from the germline V gene are SEHNR and FQNEAQ (reference sequence). Trimming left V 1 base short and J 1 base short, with 8 bases between. The CDR3 DNA reads TGTGCCAGCAGCTTAGGCACAGGGAGCAATCAGCCCCAGCATTTT. Translating it yields CASSLGTGSNQPQHF.

The chain carries TRBV7-2 and TRBJ2-5; 8 bases agree with TRBD1. Trimming removed 5 bases from V and 2 bases from J; junction bases left unmatched: 7. Germline CDR1 reads SGHTA; CDR2 reads FQGNSA. The CDR3 consists of 15 residues. The CDR3 loop is CASSIRNRGQETQYF. In DNA form, the CDR3 reads TGTGCCAGCAGCATACGGAACAGGGGGCAAGAGACCCAGTACTTC.

The chain recombines TRBV5-1 with TRBJ2-5; TRBD1 is a possible D gene (6 bases). V lost 4 bases and J lost 5, with 9 bases in between. The CDR3 spans 12 residues. Germline V gene data show CDR1 as SGHRS and CDR2 as YFSETQ. The CDR3 coding sequence is TGCGCCAGCAGCAGGCAGGGGGAGACCCAGTACTTC. Encoded protein: CASSRQGETQYF.

This chain joins TRBV9 and TRBJ1-4; D perhaps matches TRBD1 (5 bases). Germline CDR1 is SGDLS and CDR2 is YYNGEE. The CDR3 covers 15 residues. V lost 4 bases to trimming and J lost 4 bases, with 14 bases between them. CDR3 protein: CASSPRVRGNEKLFF. DNA of the CDR3: TGTGCCAGCAGCCCCAGAGTGAGGGGTAATGAAAAACTGTTTTTT.

This clone has more than one count but fewer than ten. V gene TRBV4-3 combines with J gene TRBJ2-3, with D possibly being TRBD1 or TRBD2 (5 bases each). Germline V gene sequence: CDR1 LGHNA, CDR2 YSLEER. The CDR3 is made up of 13 amino acids. The ends were cut back, 4 bases at V and 4 bases at J, with 9 bases in the middle. CDR3 nucleotide sequence: TGCGCCAGCAGCCTCATGGGGGCAGATACGCAGTATTTT. This codes for CASSLMGADTQYF.

The V and J genes are TRBV18 and TRBJ2-2; D is possibly TRBD1 or TRBD2 (5 bases each). Germline CDR1 is KGHSH and CDR2 is LQKENI. V lost 3 bases to trimming and J lost 0 bases, with 11 bases between them. This CDR3 region has 16 residues. The CDR3 nucleotides read TGTGCCAGCTCACCGTGGGACCCGGCGAACACCGGGGAGCTGTTTTTT. Its translation: CASSPWDPANTGELFF.

In the case of this clone: At the DNA level, this CDR3 is encoded by other sequences in the same sample as well. The rearrangement links TRBV19 to TRBJ1-3, with D uncertain. There are 15 residues in the CDR3. V shed 2 bases and J shed 0 bases, with 8 bases lying between them. Germline CDR1 reads LNHDA; CDR2 reads SQIVND (reference sequence). CDR3 in DNA: TGTGCCAGTAGTATACGCCGGAGCTCTGGAAACACCATATATTTT. Its translation: CASSIRRSSGNTIYF.

This clone was found a few times. The V call is TRBV28, the J call TRBJ2-7; the D is unclear. CDR1 and CDR2 from the germline V gene are MDHEN and SYDVKM. V gave up 3 bases and J gave up 9 bases, with 9 bases separating them. This CDR3 contains 11 residues. The CDR3, as DNA: TGTGCCAGCAGTTTCAAGTTTGCGCAGTACTTC. Protein: CASSFKFAQYF.

This clone came up a few times. The chain uses TRBV28 and TRBJ2-1; the match to TRBD2 covers 13 bases. V lost 1 base to trimming and J lost 10 bases; unmatched junction nucleotides: 4. The CDR3 length is 15 residues. Germline V lookup: CDR1 MDHEN, CDR2 SYDVKM. CDR3 sequence: CASSLSGLAGREQFF. The CDR3 nucleotides are TGTGCCAGCAGTTTATCGGGACTAGCGGGAAGGGAGCAGTTCTTC.

This clone was detected a few times. The V call is TRBV29-1, the J call TRBJ2-5; D is tentatively TRBD1 or TRBD2 (5 bases each). The CDR3 extends over 15 amino acids. The V gene lost 2 bases and the J gene lost 1 base, with 14 bases spanning the gap. Germline CDR1 reads SQVTM; CDR2 reads ANQGSEA. CDR3 amino acids: CSVESRETTQETQYF. The CDR3 region has the DNA TGCAGCGTTGAATCCAGGGAGACGACCCAAGAGACCCAGTACTTC.

In the case of this clone: Other DNA variants within this sample encode the same CDR3. In nucleotides, the CDR3 is TGTGCCAGCAGTGAATCCAGCTATGGCTACACCTTC. It specifies CASSESSYGYTF. The rearrangement uses TRBV2 and TRBJ1-2; D unclear. The CDR3 is 12 amino acids. V lost 2 bases, J lost 4 bases, and 5 bases lay in between. Germline lookup yields CDR1 SNHLY and CDR2 FYNNEI.

V is TRBV18 and J is TRBJ2-1; 9 bases match TRBD1. The CDR3 is made up of 16 amino acids. Trimming at V came to 6 bases and at J to 0 bases, leaving 6 bases not matched to a gene. Per germline, CDR1 KGHSH and CDR2 LQKENI. CDR3 sequence: CASSRQGQGSYNEQFF. The CDR3 DNA reads as TGTGCCAGCTCCCGACAGGGACAGGGCTCCTACAATGAGCAGTTCTTC.

The V gene is TRBV27, the J gene TRBJ2-4, with D possibly being TRBD1 or TRBD2 (5 bases each). Trimming stripped 8 bases from V and 1 base from J, with 21 bases between. This CDR3 has 17 residues. Germline V gives CDR1 MNHEY, CDR2 SMNVEV (reference sequence). The chain's CDR3 is CASRRRGEGWAKNIQYF. In DNA form, the CDR3 reads TGTGCCAGCCGCCGCAGAGGTGAGGGGTGGGCCAAAAACATTCAGTACTTC.

Notes on this clone: The identical CDR3 is also encoded by other nucleotide sequences in the sample. J is TRBJ2-3 and V is TRBV18; D ambiguous. CDR1 and CDR2 from the germline V gene are KGHSH and LQKENI. Trimming took off 3 bases at V and 4 bases at J, with 5 bases between the two ends. The CDR3 covers 12 residues. CDR3 in amino acids: CASSPSADTQYF. The CDR3 DNA sequence: TGTGCCAGCTCACCTTCTGCAGATACGCAGTATTTT.

This sequence joins TRBV29-1 and TRBJ2-5, with 10 bases matching TRBD2. Germline values: CDR1 SQVTM, CDR2 ANQGSEA. This CDR3 has 15 residues. Trimming at V came to 3 bases and at J to 4 bases, leaving 8 bases not matched to a gene. CDR3: CSVEEAGGIPETQYF. The DNA of the CDR3 is TGCAGCGTTGAGGAAGCGGGAGGGATCCCAGAGACCCAGTACTTC.

V usage is TRBV9 and J usage is TRBJ2-2, with 10 bases identical to TRBD1. In germline, CDR1 is SGDLS, CDR2 YYNGEE. The CDR3 sequence is 16 residues long. J was trimmed by 1 base and V by 4 bases; bases with no gene match: 4. The CDR3 DNA sequence: TGTGCCAGCAGCCCGGGACAGGGGATGAACACCGGGGAGCTGTTTTTT. Its protein is CASSPGQGMNTGELFF. The full variable domain, in which reference TRBV9 and TRBJ2-2 provide the parts outside the CDR3, is DSGVTQTPKHLITATGQRVTLRCSPRSGDLSVYWYQQSLDQGLQFLIQYYNGEERAKGNILERFSAQQFPDLHSELNLSSLELGDSALYFCASSPGQGMNTGELFFGEGSRLTVL.

This chain joins TRBV27 and TRBJ2-7, with TRBD2 identical over 9 bases. CDR1 MNHEY and CDR2 SMNVEV come from the germline V gene (reference sequence). The CDR3 runs 20 residues. After removal of 5 bases from V and 7 bases from J, the junction contained 27 bases not matched to a gene. The CDR3, as DNA: TGTGCCAGCAGTCGGCGGTCGACTAGCGGAAGAGGATCCCCTGCTGGGGAGCAGTACTTC. This encodes CASSRRSTSGRGSPAGEQYF.

The chain links TRBV18 to TRBJ2-5; 7 bases are a match to TRBD2. The CDR3 contains 16 residues. The germline V gene has CDR1 KGHSH and CDR2 LQKENI. V trimming: 1 base; J trimming: 2 bases; junction bases outside the gene matches: 7. The CDR3 here is CASSPREGAGQETQYF. CDR3 nucleotide sequence: TGTGCCAGCTCACCACGGGAAGGAGCGGGACAAGAGACCCAGTACTTC.

This clone was counted between two and nine times. CDR3 bases: TGTGCCAGCAGCACTCTCCTAAGCTCCTACGAGCAGTACTTC. As protein: CASSTLLSSYEQYF. This sequence joins TRBV6-6 and TRBJ2-7, with D hard to call. The germline V and J ends were trimmed by 6 bases and 0 bases, with 12 bases remaining between them. The CDR3 is made up of 14 amino acids. Germline V lookup: CDR1 MNHNY, CDR2 SVGAGI (reference sequence).

The CDR3 DNA follows: TGTGCCAGCAGCCTTGAAGGGGGCTGGGAGACCCAGTACTTC. Protein: CASSLEGGWETQYF. J is TRBJ2-5 and V is TRBV7-9, with 7 positions matching TRBD1. With 5 bases clipped from V and 5 bases from J, the junction kept 8 bases outside the gene matches. From germline, CDR1 is SEHNR and CDR2 FQNEAQ (reference sequence). This CDR3 is 14 amino acids long.

This clone occurred a few times. Other DNA sequences in the sample encode the same CDR3. The chain employs TRBV7-2 and TRBJ2-1; possibly TRBD2 for D (5 bases). Germline assignment: CDR1 SGHTA and CDR2 FQGNSA. Trimming shortened V by 5 bases and J by 2 bases, and 10 bases separated the two germline ends. This CDR3 spans 14 amino acids. As DNA, the CDR3 is TGTGCCAGCAGCCTCTCGGGGACCTACAATGAGCAGTTCTTC. Its translation: CASSLSGTYNEQFF.

The chain uses TRBV7-2 and TRBJ2-7; 11 positions match TRBD1. J was trimmed by 10 bases and V by 1 base; bases with no gene match: 0. This CDR3 is built from 12 residues. Germline values: CDR1 SGHTA, CDR2 FQGNSA. As DNA, the CDR3 is TGTGCCAGCAGCTTAGGGACAGGGGGCCAGTACTTC. Translated, it gives CASSLGTGGQYF.

The V call is TRBV7-2, the J call TRBJ2-1, with a weak D call TRBD1 (6 bases). The germline V gene encodes CDR1 SGHTA and CDR2 FQGNSA. The germline V and J ends were trimmed by 1 base and 7 bases, with 17 bases remaining between them. The length of the CDR3 is 16 residues. The CDR3: CASSLVLTGRGNEQFF. The CDR3 nucleotides read TGTGCCAGCAGCTTAGTTTTAACTGGCAGGGGTAATGAGCAGTTCTTC.

This chain links TRBV7-2 with TRBJ2-3; D gene unclear. The CDR3 is 13 residues long. The V end was cut by 2 bases, the J end by 6 bases, with 9 bases between. CDR1 and CDR2 (germline): SGHTA, FQGNSA. CDR3 nucleotide sequence: TGTGCCAGCAGCTTACCGGGTCACGATACGCAGTATTTT. This encodes CASSLPGHDTQYF.

This clone came up a few times. CDR3 sequence reads: CASSFLAGEGGHNEQFF. In DNA form, the CDR3 reads TGCGCCAGCAGCTTCCTAGCGGGAGAGGGGGGCCACAATGAGCAGTTCTTC. The V and J genes are TRBV5-1 and TRBJ2-1; TRBD2 aligns across 10 bases. This CDR3 comprises 17 residues. V was clipped by 2 bases and J by 5 bases; unmatched bases: 10. Germline V gene lookup returns CDR1 SGHRS and CDR2 YFSETQ.

The rearrangement uses TRBV9 and TRBJ2-3; possible D gene TRBD2, 5 bases. Between the trimmed V and J ends, which lost 6 bases and 0 bases, there was a span of 11 bases. This CDR3 comprises 14 residues. The germline V gene has CDR1 SGDLS and CDR2 YYNGEE. The CDR3, as DNA: TGTGCCAGCAATACACTAGGTAGCACAGATACGCAGTATTTT. It yields the protein CASNTLGSTDTQYF.

This clone was picked up a small number of times. The chain is built from TRBV7-2 and TRBJ2-2; 11 positions agree with TRBD2. V dropped 5 bases and J dropped 3; count of bases not matched to a gene: 2. Germline V gene data show CDR1 as SGHTA and CDR2 as FQGNSA. This CDR3 is 15 amino acids long. The CDR3 here is CASSKGLADTGELFF. The CDR3 DNA is TGTGCCAGCAGCAAGGGACTAGCGGACACCGGGGAGCTGTTTTTT.

This clone was detected only a few times. The chain recombines TRBV2 with TRBJ2-7, with 8 bases fitting TRBD1. Germline V CDR1 and CDR2: SNHLY, FYNNEI. The V gene end was trimmed by 7 bases and the J gene end by 3 bases; junction bases not matched to a gene: 5. This CDR3 contains 13 residues. The CDR3 DNA sequence: TGTGCCAGCACTCTTGACAGGGGCTACGAGCAGTACTTC. Amino acid sequence: CASTLDRGYEQYF. Full variable domain (missing parts from reference TRBV2 and TRBJ2-7): EPEVTQTPSHQVTQMGQEVILRCVPISNHLYFYWYRQILGQKVEFLVSFYNNEISEKSEIFDDQFSVERPDGSNFTLKIRSTKLEDSAMYFCASTLDRGYEQYFGPGTRLTVT.